The 30 T cell receptor beta chains below all came from one sample that was sequenced in a study of early stage breast cancer tumors. The repertoire was sequenced with immunoSEQ multiplex PCR; TCRdb's copy has only in-frame clones and lacks some. The repertoire holds roughly 34,000 clones, with 70% to 85% as singletons. The sample was blood. The source of these receptors is a person in their sixties with breast cancer.

V usage is TRBV9 and J usage is TRBJ1-2, with 7 bases identical to TRBD1. This CDR3 spans 13 amino acids. The J segment lost 4 bases and the V segment lost 4 bases, leaving 4 bases of the junction unmatched. Germline lookup yields CDR1 SGDLS and CDR2 YYNGEE. The DNA for the CDR3 is TGTGCCAGCAGCCAACAGGGGAGCTATGGCTACACCTTC. Protein sequence: CASSQQGSYGYTF.

The V gene is TRBV6-6, the J gene TRBJ1-4; 9 nucleotides align to TRBD1. Looked up from germline, CDR1 is MNHNY and CDR2 is SVGAGI (reference sequence). The CDR3 covers 14 residues. J lost 8 bases, V lost 6 bases, and 7 bases had no gene match. CDR3 nucleotide sequence: TGTGCCAGCAGCTACAGGGGGCTGAGGGAAAAACTGTTTTTT. Protein product: CASSYRGLREKLFF.

The chain uses TRBV19 and TRBJ2-7, with TRBD1 matching over 11 bases. V lost 6 bases and J lost 3; bases outside the gene matches: 10. This CDR3 has 16 residues. Germline CDR1 is LNHDA and CDR2 is SQIVND (reference sequence). This chain's CDR3 is CASSLSIGTGGYEQYF. The CDR3 DNA reads TGTGCCAGTAGCCTCTCAATTGGGACAGGGGGCTACGAGCAGTACTTC.

This clone occurred a few times. V gene TRBV2 combines with J gene TRBJ2-5; 9 bases are a match to TRBD2. With V trimmed by 3 bases and J by 5 bases, 10 bases remained unmatched. Germline CDR1 reads SNHLY; CDR2 reads FYNNEI. The CDR3 has 16 residues. CDR3 loop: CASSEERAGGKETQYF. Written as DNA, the CDR3 is TGTGCCAGCAGTGAGGAAAGAGCGGGGGGCAAGGAGACCCAGTACTTC. Variable domain in full (rest from reference TRBV2 and TRBJ2-5): EPEVTQTPSHQVTQMGQEVILRCVPISNHLYFYWYRQILGQKVEFLVSFYNNEISEKSEIFDDQFSVERPDGSNFTLKIRSTKLEDSAMYFCASSEERAGGKETQYFGPGTRLLVL.

This clone is labeled as medium-sized. The V gene is TRBV11-1, the J gene TRBJ2-7, with D uncertain. The CDR3 loop spans 13 amino acids. Germline V lookup: CDR1 SGHAT, CDR2 FQDESV (reference sequence). V lost 2 bases and J lost 5, with 10 bases in between. The CDR3 is CASSLFGGNEQYF. The CDR3 region has the DNA TGTGCCAGCAGCTTATTCGGTGGAAACGAGCAGTACTTC.

This clone appeared a few times. The genes are TRBV4-2 and TRBJ2-1; 7 nucleotides match TRBD1. Looked up from germline, CDR1 is LGHNA and CDR2 is YNFKEQ. With V trimmed by 4 bases and J by 5 bases, 5 bases remained unmatched. The CDR3 is made up of 14 amino acids. The CDR3 protein is CASSRGTENNEQFF. CDR3 sequence (DNA): TGTGCCAGCAGCCGAGGGACAGAGAACAATGAGCAGTTCTTC.

This clone has a handful of counts. This chain uses TRBV29-1 with TRBJ2-3; 9 bases are a match to TRBD2. V was pared by 1 base and J by 6 bases, with 8 bases of the junction left unmatched. CDR1 and CDR2 (germline): SQVTM, ANQGSEA. CDR3 length: 15 amino acids. CDR3 DNA: TGCAGCGTTGAAGGAGGTGCGGGAGGGTGGGATACGCAGTATTTT. This encodes CSVEGGAGGWDTQYF.

This clone was seen a handful of times. The chain carries TRBV2 and TRBJ1-2, with TRBD1 identical over 9 bases. Germline V gene lookup returns CDR1 SNHLY and CDR2 FYNNEI. The CDR3 extends over 15 amino acids. V was pared by 7 bases and J by 5 bases, with 11 bases of the junction left unmatched. As DNA, the CDR3 is TGTGCCAGCACTCGCTACGGACAGGGGACGTATGGCTACACCTTC. As protein: CASTRYGQGTYGYTF.

The genes are TRBV7-6 and TRBJ1-3; 11 bases map to TRBD1. Germline CDR1 and CDR2: SGHVS and FNYEAQ. V trimming: 1 base; J trimming: 4 bases; junction bases outside the gene matches: 6. The CDR3 loop spans 17 amino acids. CDR3 loop: CASSLVGTGGAGNTIYF. CDR3 coding DNA: TGTGCCAGCAGCTTAGTAGGGACAGGGGGAGCCGGAAACACCATATATTTT.

This chain connects TRBV30 to TRBJ1-1; D uncertain. Per germline, CDR1 GTSNPN and CDR2 SVGIG (reference sequence). The CDR3 totals 13 residues. V lost 7 bases to trimming and J lost 1 base, with 13 bases between them. In DNA, the CDR3 is TGTGCCTTCCTAAGCCGCTCGAACACTGAAGCTTTCTTT. This gives the protein CAFLSRSNTEAFF.

The chain uses TRBV14 and TRBJ1-4; D possibly corresponds to TRBD1 (6 bases). Germline lookup yields CDR1 SGHDN and CDR2 FVKESK. The CDR3 consists of 16 residues. Between the trimmed V and J ends, which lost 0 bases and 0 bases, there was a span of 8 bases. Here the CDR3 reads CASSQDGGATNEKLFF. In DNA form, the CDR3 reads TGTGCCAGCAGCCAAGATGGGGGCGCAACTAATGAAAAACTGTTTTTT.

The sample holds a few counts of this clone. V usage is TRBV19 and J usage is TRBJ1-3; no definite D call. V was trimmed by 2 bases and J by 2 bases, leaving 7 bases between them. CDR1 is LNHDA, CDR2 SQIVND, per germline (reference sequence). The CDR3 length is 14 residues. Here the CDR3 reads CASSIWIAGNTIYF. The CDR3 nucleotides read TGTGCCAGTAGTATATGGATAGCTGGAAACACCATATATTTT.

This clone came up a few times. The J gene is TRBJ2-4, the V gene TRBV18; 9 bases agree with TRBD1. CDR3 length equals 15 residues. V lost 6 bases to trimming and J lost 2 bases; unmatched junction nucleotides: 5. CDR1 and CDR2 (germline): KGHSH, LQKENI. CDR3 amino acids: CASSPGQGSKNIQYF. The CDR3 DNA sequence: TGTGCCAGCTCTCCGGGACAGGGTTCCAAAAACATTCAGTACTTC. Complete variable domain (other parts from reference TRBV18 and TRBJ2-4): NAGVMQNPRHLVRRRGQEARLRCSPMKGHSHVYWYRQLPEEGLKFMVYLQKENIIDESGMPKERFSAEFPKEGPSILRIQQVVRGDSAAYFCASSPGQGSKNIQYFGAGTRLSVL.

V and J are TRBV29-1 and TRBJ2-3; 7 bases match TRBD2. CDR1 is SQVTM and CDR2 is ANQGSEA in the germline V gene. The length of the CDR3 is 12 residues. V was pared by 2 bases and J by 6 bases, with 2 bases of the junction left unmatched. The CDR3 loop is CSVESGADTQYF. CDR3 in DNA: TGCAGCGTTGAAAGCGGGGCGGATACGCAGTATTTT.

As concerns this clone: Sequence at one end of the junction differs from germline and may be a read error. V is TRBV19 and J is TRBJ1-6, with D unresolved. The germline CDR1 and CDR2 sequences are LNHDA and SQIVND (reference sequence). The CDR3 loop spans 15 amino acids. DNA of the CDR3: TGTGCCAGTAACGTCAGGCGATCCTTTAATTCACCCCTCCACTTT. Amino acid sequence: CASNVRRSFNSPLHF. Based on the CDR3 plus reference TRBV19 and TRBJ1-6, the full variable domain is DGGITQSPKYLFRKEGQNVTLSCEQNLNHDAMYWYRQDPGQGLRLIYYSQIVNDFQKGDIAEGYSVSREKKESFPLTVTSAQKNPTAFYLCASNVRRSFNSPLHFGNGTRLTVT.

The rearrangement uses TRBV10-3 and TRBJ2-3; D is possibly TRBD2 (6 bases). The CDR3 has 13 residues. V lost 8 bases, J lost 3 bases, and 12 bases lay in between. The germline V gene has CDR1 ENHRY and CDR2 SYGVKD. CDR3 residues: CAIGFAGTDTQYF. The CDR3 bases are TGTGCCATCGGGTTCGCGGGAACAGATACGCAGTATTTT.

V is TRBV7-8 and J is TRBJ2-2; 16 bases fit TRBD2. V dropped 6 bases and J dropped 10; count of bases not matched to a gene: 8. The CDR3 covers 16 residues. Germline V gene sequence: CDR1 SGHVS, CDR2 FQNEAQ. In DNA, the CDR3 is TGTGCCAGCAGGGACGGGACTAGCGGGAGGGTCACGGAGCTGTTTTTT. Its translation: CASRDGTSGRVTELFF.

The V gene is TRBV18, the J gene TRBJ2-4; tentatively, D is TRBD2 (6 bases). The V gene lost 2 bases and the J gene lost 5 bases, with 10 bases spanning the gap. The germline gives CDR1 KGHSH, CDR2 LQKENI. This CDR3 region has 14 residues. CDR3 bases: TGTGCCAGCTCACCAGCGACTAGTCAAAACATTCAGTACTTC. Translation: CASSPATSQNIQYF.

The chain is built from TRBV6-5 and TRBJ1-5; TRBD1 matches at 7 bases. The germline gives CDR1 MNHEY, CDR2 SVGAGI. J was trimmed by 9 bases and V by 7 bases; bases with no gene match: 12. The CDR3 loop spans 14 amino acids. The CDR3 nucleotides read TGTGCCAGCACCAGGGGGGGGAGCGAATCGCCCCAGCATTTT. Its protein product is CASTRGGSESPQHF.

This clone was seen a single time. This chain connects TRBV4-1 to TRBJ2-3, with a possible D match to TRBD2 (7 bases). CDR1 and CDR2 (germline): MGHRA, YSYEKL. Between the trimmed V and J ends, which lost 3 bases and 6 bases, there was a span of 16 bases. This CDR3 is 15 amino acids long. The CDR3, as DNA: TGCGCCAGCAGCCAGTGGGATAGGGGGGGCGATACGCAGTATTTT. Its translation is CASSQWDRGGDTQYF.

The genes are TRBV20-1 and TRBJ2-1, with D perhaps being TRBD1 or TRBD2 (6 bases each). With 0 bases removed from V and 14 bases from J, the gap between germline ends came to 11 bases. The CDR3 consists of 11 residues. The germline gives CDR1 DFQATT, CDR2 SNEGSKA (reference sequence). The CDR3 nucleotides read TGCAGTGCTAGAGAGGGGGCTAGCGAGTTCTTC. It specifies CSAREGASEFF.

V and J are TRBV7-9 and TRBJ1-5; D is undetermined. Germline CDR1 is SEHNR and CDR2 is FQNEAQ (reference sequence). Trimming left V 1 base short and J 6 bases short, with 4 bases between. The CDR3 is made up of 12 amino acids. This CDR3 reads CASSLGIQPQHF. The CDR3 coding sequence is TGTGCCAGCAGCTTAGGCATTCAGCCCCAGCATTTT.

A few counts support this clone. The J gene is TRBJ1-5, the V gene TRBV6-5; D unclear. This CDR3 is built from 13 residues. Germline-derived CDR1 and CDR2 are MNHEY and SVGAGI. The V end lost 4 bases, the J end lost 5 bases, and 9 bases lay between the germline ends. Written as DNA, the CDR3 is TGTGCCAGCAGTTCCGTGCGGGATCAGCCCCAGCATTTT. Its protein product is CASSSVRDQPQHF.

The chain couples TRBV6-1 to TRBJ2-2; weak D call: TRBD1 (6 bases). CDR3 length equals 14 residues. V dropped 8 bases and J dropped 7 bases, with 17 bases sitting between them. The germline V gene has CDR1 MNHNS and CDR2 SASEGT. This CDR3 is CASLGALAIGELFF. In nucleotides, the CDR3 is TGTGCCAGCCTGGGGGCCCTGGCTATCGGGGAGCTGTTTTTT.

This chain joins TRBV7-2 and TRBJ2-7; possibly TRBD1 for D (6 bases). Per germline, CDR1 SGHTA and CDR2 FQGNSA. The CDR3 is made up of 14 amino acids. V lost 4 bases, J lost 3 bases, and 13 bases lay in between. CDR3 amino acids: CASSYTTGNYEQYF. As DNA, the CDR3 is TGTGCCAGCAGCTACACCACAGGGAACTACGAGCAGTACTTC.

The chain joins TRBV7-8 to TRBJ1-1; no clear D gene. This CDR3 comprises 13 residues. V gave up 6 bases and J gave up 1 base, with 9 bases separating them. Per the germline V gene, CDR1 is SGHVS and CDR2 is FQNEAQ. The CDR3: CASRLRRNTEAFF. CDR3 nucleotide sequence: TGTGCCAGCAGGCTTAGAAGGAACACTGAAGCTTTCTTT.

The chain has TRBV14 and TRBJ2-7; D is tentatively TRBD1 or TRBD2 (7 bases each). This CDR3 spans 16 amino acids. Germline V gene sequence: CDR1 SGHDN, CDR2 FVKESK. Deletions cut 1 base from V and 2 bases from J, with 15 bases between. The CDR3 here is CASSQAGGARTYEQYF. The CDR3 DNA follows: TGTGCCAGCAGCCAAGCAGGGGGGGCGAGGACCTACGAGCAGTACTTC.

The genes are TRBV2 and TRBJ2-1, with no clear D. V was shortened by 2 bases and J by 7 bases, with 12 bases between the two germline ends. Germline CDR1 is SNHLY and CDR2 is FYNNEI. CDR3 length equals 14 residues. CDR3 sequence: CASSESLLRNEQFF. The CDR3 DNA reads as TGTGCCAGCAGTGAATCTCTATTGAGGAATGAGCAGTTCTTC.

This clone was detected only once. The V call is TRBV11-1, the J call TRBJ2-2; maybe TRBD1 (7 bases). Germline loops: CDR1 SGHAT, CDR2 FQDESV (reference sequence). The ends were cut back, 3 bases at V and 5 bases at J, with 13 bases in the middle. The CDR3 has 15 residues. For the CDR3, the DNA is TGTGCCAGCAGCTTCGACAGGGCGGGAACCGGGGAGCTGTTTTTT. It translates to CASSFDRAGTGELFF.

The V gene is TRBV27, the J gene TRBJ1-2; D perhaps matches TRBD1 (6 bases). The CDR3 has 16 amino acids. Germline CDR1 MNHEY, CDR2 SMNVEV (reference sequence). V was shortened by 3 bases and J by 4 bases, with 18 bases between the two germline ends. Here the CDR3 reads CASSFWDKERLYGYTF. CDR3 nucleotides: TGTGCCAGCAGTTTTTGGGACAAAGAGCGCCTCTATGGCTACACCTTC.